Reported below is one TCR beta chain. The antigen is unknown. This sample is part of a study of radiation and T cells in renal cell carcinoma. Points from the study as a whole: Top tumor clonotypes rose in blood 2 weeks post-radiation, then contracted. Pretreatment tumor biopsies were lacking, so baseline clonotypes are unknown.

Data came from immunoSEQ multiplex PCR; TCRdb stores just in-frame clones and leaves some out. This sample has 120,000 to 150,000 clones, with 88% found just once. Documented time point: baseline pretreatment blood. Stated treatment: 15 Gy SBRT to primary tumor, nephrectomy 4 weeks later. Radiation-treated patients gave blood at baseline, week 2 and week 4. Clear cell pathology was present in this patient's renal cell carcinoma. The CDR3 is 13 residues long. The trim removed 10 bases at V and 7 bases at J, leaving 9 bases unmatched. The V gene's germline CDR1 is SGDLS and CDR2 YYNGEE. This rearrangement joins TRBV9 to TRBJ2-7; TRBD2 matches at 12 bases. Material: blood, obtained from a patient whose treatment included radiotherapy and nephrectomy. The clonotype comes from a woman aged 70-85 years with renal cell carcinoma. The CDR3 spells CAVLAGGPWEQYF. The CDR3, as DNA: TGTGCCGTACTAGCGGGGGGCCCCTGGGAGCAGTACTTC.